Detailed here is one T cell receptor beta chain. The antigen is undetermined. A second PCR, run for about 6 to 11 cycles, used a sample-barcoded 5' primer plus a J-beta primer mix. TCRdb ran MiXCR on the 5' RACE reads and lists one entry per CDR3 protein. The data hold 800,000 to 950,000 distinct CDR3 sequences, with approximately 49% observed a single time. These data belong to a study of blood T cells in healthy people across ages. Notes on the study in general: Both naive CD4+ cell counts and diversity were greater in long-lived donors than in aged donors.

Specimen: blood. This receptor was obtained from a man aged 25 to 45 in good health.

In DNA form, the CDR3 reads TGTGCCAGCAGCCCAACAGGGATCGACGAGCAGTACTTC. It is translated as CASSPTGIDEQYF. The V gene is TRBV27, the J gene TRBJ2-7; tentatively, D is TRBD1 (6 bases). V lost 6 bases and J 5 bases, leaving 14 bases between the germline ends. The CDR3 has 13 residues. In germline, CDR1 is MNHEY, CDR2 SMNVEV (reference sequence).